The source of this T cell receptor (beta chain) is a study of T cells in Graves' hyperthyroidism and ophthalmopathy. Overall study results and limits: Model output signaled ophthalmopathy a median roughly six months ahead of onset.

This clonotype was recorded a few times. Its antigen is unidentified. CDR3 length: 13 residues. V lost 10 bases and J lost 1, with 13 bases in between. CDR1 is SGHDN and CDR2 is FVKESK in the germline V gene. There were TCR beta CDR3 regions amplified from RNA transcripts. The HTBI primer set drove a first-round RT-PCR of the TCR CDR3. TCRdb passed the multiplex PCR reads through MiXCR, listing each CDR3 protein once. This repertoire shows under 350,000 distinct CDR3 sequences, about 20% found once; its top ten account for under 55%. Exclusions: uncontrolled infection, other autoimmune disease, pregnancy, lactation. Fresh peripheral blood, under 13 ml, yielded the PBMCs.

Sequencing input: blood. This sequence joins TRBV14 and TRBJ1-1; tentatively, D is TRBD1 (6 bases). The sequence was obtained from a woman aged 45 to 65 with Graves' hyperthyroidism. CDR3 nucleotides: TGTGCCACACAGACAGGCGAGAACACTGAAGCTTTCTTT. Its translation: CATQTGENTEAFF.